A selection of T cell receptor beta chains follows, all from one sample in a study of CD4 and CD8 cells across lung adenocarcinoma regions. TCRdb called the PCR reads again in MiXCR, with one record for every CDR3 protein. The sample has some 7,700 distinct CDR3 sequences, approximately 45% seen once; the top ten hold around a third. Material for sequencing was CD4+ T cells from the margin of a lung tumor. The receptors were gathered from a male donor with lung adenocarcinoma. The CD4 and CD8 labels of this study may be unreliable. The CDR3 runs from the conserved cysteine through the conserved F or W. A D gene is named only where the DNA matches it firmly. Clone size is shown for a subset of rows, as once, few, many or a class of expanded clone.

v_call: TRBV27; d_call: TRBD1; clone_size: medium-sized; j_call: TRBJ1-1; cdr3_nt: TGTGCCAGCAGTACCTGGACAGGGATGGACACTGAAGCTTTCTTT; cdr3_aa: CASSTWTGMDTEAFF
v_call: TRBV7-2; d_call: TRBD2; clone_size: NA; j_call: TRBJ2-2; cdr3_nt: TGTGCCAGCAGCTCCTTTGTGGTTAGCGGGGGAGGCGGGGAGCTGTTTTTT; cdr3_aa: CASSSFVVSGGGGELFF
v_call: TRBV6-1; d_call: NA; clone_size: medium-sized; j_call: TRBJ2-1; cdr3_nt: TGTGCCAGCAGCTCGGAGGGGGCTTGGGAGCAGTTCTTC; cdr3_aa: CASSSEGAWEQFF
v_call: TRBV6-5; d_call: TRBD2; clone_size: large; j_call: TRBJ2-3; cdr3_nt: TGTGCCAGCAGTCACTCTGATAGCGGGAGCTCAAATACGCAGTATTTT; cdr3_aa: CASSHSDSGSSNTQYF
v_call: TRBV11-3; d_call: TRBD2; clone_size: once; j_call: TRBJ2-5; cdr3_nt: TGTGCCAGCAGCTTAGGAGCCGGGACTAGCGGGAAAGAGACCCAGTACTTC; cdr3_aa: CASSLGAGTSGKETQYF
v_call: TRBV6-5; d_call: NA; clone_size: many; j_call: TRBJ1-6; cdr3_nt: TGTGCCAGCAGACCCCCCCTTCATAATTCACCCCTCCACTTT; cdr3_aa: CASRPPLHNSPLHF
v_call: TRBV6-1; d_call: NA; clone_size: few; j_call: TRBJ2-3; cdr3_nt: TGTGCCAGCGGGGGAAGGGGGGGCAGGGCCACAGAGACGCAGTATTTC; cdr3_aa: CASGGRGGRATETQYF
v_call: TRBV6-5; d_call: NA; clone_size: NA; j_call: TRBJ2-2; cdr3_nt: TGTGCCAGCAGTTACCGTGACGCCGGTGAGCAGTTTTTT; cdr3_aa: CASSYRDAGEQFF
v_call: TRBV6-1; d_call: NA; clone_size: NA; j_call: TRBJ2-7; cdr3_nt: TGTGCCAGCAGTATTGGACAGAGCACAGAGACGCAGTACTTC; cdr3_aa: CASSIGQSTETQYF
v_call: TRBV6-1; d_call: NA; clone_size: many; j_call: TRBJ1-2; cdr3_nt: TGTGCCAGCAGTGAATCGAGGGTCCGGGGCTACACCTTC; cdr3_aa: CASSESRVRGYTF
v_call: TRBV12-3/TRBV12-4; d_call: NA; clone_size: medium-sized; j_call: TRBJ2-1; cdr3_nt: TGTGCCAGCAGTCTCTGGCGGAGCTCCTACAATGAGCAGTTCTTC; cdr3_aa: CASSLWRSSYNEQFF
v_call: TRBV4-1; d_call: NA; clone_size: many; j_call: TRBJ2-1; cdr3_nt: TGCGCCAGCAGCCCCCAAATGGGCTTGAGAAATGAGCAGTTCTTC; cdr3_aa: CASSPQMGLRNEQFF
v_call: TRBV12-5; d_call: TRBD2; clone_size: NA; j_call: TRBJ2-3; cdr3_nt: TGTGCTAGTGGTCTAGGACTAGCGGGGTCGGATACGCAGTATTTT; cdr3_aa: CASGLGLAGSDTQYF
v_call: TRBV27; d_call: NA; clone_size: large; j_call: TRBJ2-5; cdr3_nt: TGTGCCAGCAGTTTCCGGGAGACCCAGTACTTC; cdr3_aa: CASSFRETQYF
v_call: TRBV27; d_call: NA; clone_size: NA; j_call: TRBJ2-1; cdr3_nt: TGTGCCAGCAGTTTTTCACGGGAGACCTACAATGAGCAGTTCTTC; cdr3_aa: CASSFSRETYNEQFF
v_call: TRBV6-5; d_call: TRBD1; clone_size: medium-sized; j_call: TRBJ2-1; cdr3_nt: TGTGCCAGCAGTCATCCGGGACAGGGTCACAATGAGCAGTTCTTC; cdr3_aa: CASSHPGQGHNEQFF
v_call: TRBV6-5; d_call: NA; clone_size: large; j_call: TRBJ2-5; cdr3_nt: TGTGCCAGCATAAGAGCGGCTCAAGAGACCCAGTACTTC; cdr3_aa: CASIRAAQETQYF
v_call: TRBV27; d_call: NA; clone_size: medium-sized; j_call: TRBJ2-7; cdr3_nt: TGTGCCAGCAGTACCGGGACGGGTTTTGAGGAGCAGTACTTC; cdr3_aa: CASSTGTGFEEQYF
v_call: TRBV6-5; d_call: NA; clone_size: medium-sized; j_call: TRBJ2-5; cdr3_nt: TGTGCCAGCACCACAACCGGGGGGCCCACCCAGTACTTC; cdr3_aa: CASTTTGGPTQYF
v_call: TRBV12-3/TRBV12-4; d_call: TRBD2; clone_size: many; j_call: TRBJ2-3; cdr3_nt: TGTGCCAGCACCACCCCTCTAGCGGGGGGAACAGATACGCAGTATTTT; cdr3_aa: CASTTPLAGGTDTQYF
v_call: TRBV11-2; d_call: NA; clone_size: medium-sized; j_call: TRBJ2-6; cdr3_nt: TGTGCCAGCACCAAGGACATTACCCCCTCTGGGGCCAACGTCCTGACTTTC; cdr3_aa: CASTKDITPSGANVLTF
v_call: TRBV5-1; d_call: NA; clone_size: NA; j_call: TRBJ2-1; cdr3_nt: TGCGCCAGCAGCTTGGGTTGGGCCGCCAATGAGCAGTTCTTC; cdr3_aa: CASSLGWAANEQFF
v_call: TRBV10-2; d_call: TRBD1; clone_size: few; j_call: TRBJ1-6; cdr3_nt: TGCGCCAGCGGGGGACAGGGATATAATTCACCCCTCCACTTT; cdr3_aa: CASGGQGYNSPLHF
v_call: TRBV27; d_call: NA; clone_size: NA; j_call: TRBJ2-5; cdr3_nt: TGTGCCAGCGCCAGAATCCCGTACCAAGAGACCCAGTACTTC; cdr3_aa: CASARIPYQETQYF
v_call: TRBV6-1; d_call: TRBD1; clone_size: medium-sized; j_call: TRBJ1-6; cdr3_nt: TGTGCCAGCAGCCCGGGACAGGGTAGCGAGCAGTACTTT; cdr3_aa: CASSPGQGSEQYF
v_call: TRBV6-5; d_call: TRBD2; clone_size: NA; j_call: TRBJ2-1; cdr3_nt: TGTGCCAGCAGCGCGGGACTAGCGGGGCGGGATGAGCAGTTCTTC; cdr3_aa: CASSAGLAGRDEQFF
v_call: TRBV6-4; d_call: NA; clone_size: few; j_call: TRBJ2-2; cdr3_nt: TGTGCCAGCAGTGACACAGGGAACGGGGAGCTGTTTTTT; cdr3_aa: CASSDTGNGELFF
v_call: TRBV7-3; d_call: NA; clone_size: NA; j_call: TRBJ2-3; cdr3_nt: TGTGCCAGCAGCTCGTCTGTGAGGGCCAAAAACACGCAGTATTTT; cdr3_aa: CASSSSVRAKNTQYF
v_call: TRBV12-3/TRBV12-4; d_call: NA; clone_size: NA; j_call: TRBJ2-3; cdr3_nt: TGTGCCAGCAGTTTTGGGCCAGCCAAAGATACCCAGTATTTT; cdr3_aa: CASSFGPAKDTQYF
v_call: TRBV10-1; d_call: NA; clone_size: many; j_call: TRBJ2-1; cdr3_nt: TGCGCCAGCAGTGAAATGAGGACCCCCTACGAGCAGTTCTTC; cdr3_aa: CASSEMRTPYEQFF
v_call: TRBV9; d_call: TRBD2; clone_size: NA; j_call: TRBJ2-1; cdr3_nt: TGTGCCAGCAGCGTAGACGGCGGGGGGGCCTCCTACAATGAGCAGTTCTTC; cdr3_aa: CASSVDGGGASYNEQFF
v_call: TRBV6-1; d_call: NA; clone_size: NA; j_call: TRBJ2-1; cdr3_nt: TGTGCCAGCAGTCGCAATACCGTGAGCTCCAATGCGCAGTTCTTC; cdr3_aa: CASSRNTVSSNAQFF
v_call: TRBV6-1; d_call: TRBD1; clone_size: NA; j_call: TRBJ1-4; cdr3_nt: TGTGCCAGTAACAGGGGGCACGATGAAAAACTGTTTTTT; cdr3_aa: CASNRGHDEKLFF